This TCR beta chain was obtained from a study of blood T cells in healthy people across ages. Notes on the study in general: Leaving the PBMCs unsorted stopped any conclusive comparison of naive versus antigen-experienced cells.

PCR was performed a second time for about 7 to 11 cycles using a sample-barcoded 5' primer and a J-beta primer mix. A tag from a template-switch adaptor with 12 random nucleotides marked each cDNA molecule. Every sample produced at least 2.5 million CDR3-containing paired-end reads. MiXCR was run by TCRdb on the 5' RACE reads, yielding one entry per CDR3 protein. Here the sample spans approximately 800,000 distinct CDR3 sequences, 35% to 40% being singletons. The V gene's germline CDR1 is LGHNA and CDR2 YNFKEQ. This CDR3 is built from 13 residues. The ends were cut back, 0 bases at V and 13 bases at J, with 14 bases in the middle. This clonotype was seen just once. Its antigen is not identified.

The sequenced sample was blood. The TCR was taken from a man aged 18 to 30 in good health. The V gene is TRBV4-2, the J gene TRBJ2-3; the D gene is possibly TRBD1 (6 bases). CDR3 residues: CASSQDGGQHEYF. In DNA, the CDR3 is TGTGCCAGCAGCCAAGATGGTGGACAGCATGAGTATTTT.